This TCR beta chain was profiled in a study of blood T cells in healthy people across ages. This CDR3 is 14 amino acids long. Germline CDR1 reads SGHTA; CDR2 reads FQGNSA. Then a second PCR, running about 6 to 11 cycles, was carried out with a sample-barcoded 5' primer and a J-beta primer mix. TCRdb recomputed calls from the 5' RACE reads with MiXCR, one row per CDR3 protein. The table lists hundreds of thousands of distinct CDR3 sequences, around 45% of them singletons, with about 19% in the top ten. The extraction recovered at least 5.5 micrograms of total RNA per sample. Turning to this clonotype: With a much larger clone just one base away, this may be a read error.

V usage is TRBV7-2 and J usage is TRBJ2-5; D is ambiguous. Sequencing was carried out using blood. This TCR was recovered from a man aged 55 to 70 in good health. The CDR3 here is CVSSLFGVRETQYF. The CDR3 bases are TGTGTCAGCAGCTTATTTGGGGTGAGGGAGACCCAGTACTTC.